These 9 T cell receptor beta chains were all obtained from the same sample, sequenced in a study of blood T cell repertoires in COVID-19. Clones were sequenced by immunoSEQ multiplex PCR, and TCRdb holds only the in-frame ones, with some missing. The sample shows 200,000 to 250,000 clones, around 89% of them seen only once. The sequencing sample was made of peripheral blood. The receptors originated from a man aged 30-40 years with COVID-19, enrolled during active disease.

The chain is built from TRBV6-6 and TRBJ1-3; a possible D gene is TRBD1 (5 bases). Germline V gives CDR1 MNHNY, CDR2 SVGAGI (reference sequence). The CDR3 runs to 15 residues. The V end lost 5 bases, the J end lost 3 bases, and 14 bases lay between the germline ends. The CDR3 region is CASSIMGQDGNTIYF. CDR3 DNA sequence: TGTGCCAGCAGTATAATGGGGCAGGATGGAAACACCATATATTTT.

This chain joins TRBV18 and TRBJ1-1, with 11 positions matching TRBD1. This CDR3 is built from 16 residues. The V gene's germline CDR1 is KGHSH and CDR2 LQKENI. Germline trimming cut 2 bases from V and 1 base from J; bases unmatched to any gene: 3. In DNA, the CDR3 is TGTGCCAGCTCACCAAAGGGGACAGGGGGGAACACTGAAGCTTTCTTT. Amino acid sequence: CASSPKGTGGNTEAFF.

This clone was seen only once. This chain uses TRBV6-5 with TRBJ2-3; 10 bases are a match to TRBD2. With V trimmed by 6 bases and J by 7 bases, 10 bases remained unmatched. The germline CDR1 and CDR2 sequences are MNHEY and SVGAGI. The CDR3 has 15 amino acids. The CDR3 nucleotides are TGTGCCAGCAGAATTACTAGCGGGAAGGCCTATACGCAGTATTTT. This sequence encodes CASRITSGKAYTQYF.

This chain joins TRBV10-2 and TRBJ2-5; tentative D call: TRBD1 (5 bases). Germline V lookup: CDR1 WSHSY, CDR2 SAAADI. Trimming removed 7 bases at V and 5 bases at J, with 11 bases between. This CDR3 region has 12 residues. CDR3 sequence reads: CASTDPGETQYF. The CDR3 DNA follows: TGCGCCAGCACTGACCCAGGGGAGACCCAGTACTTC.

The chain's CDR3 is CASTGRGARGNTIYF. In DNA form, the CDR3 reads TGTGCCAGTACCGGGCGGGGGGCGCGTGGAAACACCATATATTTT. The chain links TRBV19 to TRBJ1-3; perhaps TRBD1 as D (6 bases). Trimming shortened V by 7 bases and J by 3 bases, and 16 bases separated the two germline ends. This CDR3 is 15 amino acids long. Germline CDR1 reads LNHDA; CDR2 reads SQIVND (reference sequence).

V gene TRBV9 combines with J gene TRBJ2-1, with 10 positions matching TRBD2. The CDR3 runs 17 residues. Germline CDR1 SGDLS, CDR2 YYNGEE. V trimming: 0 bases; J trimming: 3 bases; junction bases outside the gene matches: 6. As DNA, the CDR3 is TGTGCCAGCAGCGTAGAAGCTAGCGGGGGTGTCTACAATGAGCAGTTCTTC. Translating gives CASSVEASGGVYNEQFF.

The chain links TRBV28 to TRBJ2-3; TRBD2 agrees at 13 bases. Germline V lookup: CDR1 MDHEN, CDR2 SYDVKM. CDR3 size: 16 residues. The junction had 5 bases not matched to a gene; V was cut back by 5 bases and J by 3 bases. The CDR3: CASSQTSGRATDTQYF. The CDR3 DNA reads TGTGCCAGCAGTCAAACTAGCGGGAGGGCAACAGATACGCAGTATTTT. Using reference TRBV28 and TRBJ2-3 for the parts outside the CDR3, the full variable domain is DVKVTQSSRYLVKRTGEKVFLECVQDMDHENMFWYRQDPGLGLRLIYFSYDVKMKEKGDIPEGYSVSREKKERFSLILESASTNQTSMYLCASSQTSGRATDTQYFGPGTRLTVL.

The chain carries TRBV2 and TRBJ1-3; TRBD1 might be the D (6 bases). Germline CDR1 reads SNHLY; CDR2 reads FYNNEI. CDR3 length: 15 residues. Between the trimmed V and J ends, which lost 5 bases and 0 bases, there was a span of 11 bases. In DNA form, the CDR3 reads TGTGCCAGCAGTCCACACAGGGACTCTGGAAACACCATATATTTT. It yields the protein CASSPHRDSGNTIYF. The full variable domain, its missing parts supplied by reference TRBV2 and TRBJ1-3, is EPEVTQTPSHQVTQMGQEVILRCVPISNHLYFYWYRQILGQKVEFLVSFYNNEISEKSEIFDDQFSVERPDGSNFTLKIRSTKLEDSAMYFCASSPHRDSGNTIYFGEGSWLTVV.

The rearrangement links TRBV9 to TRBJ2-7, with D maybe TRBD2 (6 bases). Germline V gives CDR1 SGDLS, CDR2 YYNGEE. Trimming left V 7 bases short and J 4 bases short, with 18 bases between. This CDR3 is built from 14 residues. The CDR3 DNA follows: TGTGCCAGCGATACCCGGGGGACTTTATACGAGCAGTACTTC. Protein sequence: CASDTRGTLYEQYF.